The 20 T cell receptor beta chains below all came from one sample that was sequenced in a study of T cell repertoires in cytomegalovirus infection. TCRdb called the reads again in MiXCR, with one record for every CDR3 protein. The sample holds 250,000 to 300,000 distinct CDR3 sequences; 22% are singletons and the top ten take about 21%. No antigen has been identified for these receptors. Sequences were derived from cultured PBMCs, sampled from culture after CMV antigen stimulation. Every receptor here comes from a human donor in good health (CMV status not recorded). Some clones in this sample may be carry-over from other donors' samples.

There are a few counts of this clonotype. The chain combines TRBV6-2 or TRBV6-3 with TRBJ1-5; 7 bases map to TRBD1. This CDR3 has 15 amino acids. Unmatched junction bases numbered 8, after V lost 5 bases and J lost 4 bases. CDR1 MNHEY and CDR2 SVGEGT come from the germline V gene. This CDR3 reads CASSTYPDRNQPQHF. DNA for the CDR3: TGTGCCAGCAGTACCTATCCGGACAGGAATCAGCCCCAGCATTTT.

The chain couples TRBV12-3 or TRBV12-4 to TRBJ1-4; the D is unclear. Between the trimmed V and J ends, which lost 1 base and 5 bases, there was a span of 20 bases. The length of the CDR3 is 18 residues. The CDR3 DNA sequence: TGTGCCAGCAGTTTAGTCTCTCCCGGACTCCCTGGGAATGAAAAACTGTTTTTT. This gives the protein CASSLVSPGLPGNEKLFF.

This chain joins TRBV11-2 and TRBJ2-5; perhaps D is TRBD1 or TRBD2 (7 bases each). Trimming cost V 5 bases and J 5 bases, with 21 bases left between them. The CDR3 sequence is 16 residues long. CDR1 is SGHAT, CDR2 FQNNGV, per germline. The CDR3, as DNA: TGTGCCAGCAGCCGAAATGGGAGGGGGCGCGGGGAGACCCAGTACTTC. The encoded protein is CASSRNGRGRGETQYF.

V gene TRBV20-1 combines with J gene TRBJ1-5; no clear D gene. The CDR3 is 14 residues long. Germline CDR1 is DFQATT and CDR2 is SNEGSKA (reference sequence). CDR3 bases: TGCAGGGCCCCCAACTCTGGTAGCAATCAGCCCCAGCATTTT. Translation: CRAPNSGSNQPQHF.

This clonotype was picked up many times. The rearrangement joins TRBV7-2 to TRBJ2-7; D might be TRBD2 (7 bases). Germline V gene data show CDR1 as SGHTA and CDR2 as FQGNSA. Trimming pared 2 bases from V and 2 bases from J, leaving 13 bases between. The CDR3 runs to 15 residues. DNA for the CDR3: TGTGCCAGCAGCTTATGGGGGGGGGCCGCCTACGAGCAGTACTTC. This translates into CASSLWGGAAYEQYF.

This clonotype was detected a few times. The CDR3 nucleotides are TGTGCCACCAGCGCAGGGACGGTACACACAGATACGCAGTATTTT. Its translation: CATSAGTVHTDTQYF. The rearrangement joins TRBV15 to TRBJ2-3, with D possibly being TRBD1 or TRBD2 (5 bases each). The V end was cut by 5 bases, the J end by 2 bases, with 14 bases between. This CDR3 spans 15 amino acids. Germline-derived CDR1 and CDR2 are LNHNV and YYDKDF (reference sequence).

In this sample, this clonotype turned up a few times. The chain couples TRBV28 to TRBJ1-1; 7 bases match TRBD1. There are 12 residues in the CDR3. Germline values: CDR1 MDHEN, CDR2 SYDVKM. V lost 10 bases and J lost 5; bases outside the gene matches: 7. The CDR3 DNA sequence: TGTGCCACGGGACAGAAAAGAACTGAAGCTTTCTTT. Translated, it gives CATGQKRTEAFF.

This clonotype is judged medium-sized. Here the CDR3 reads CATSDPRGGQPQHF. The CDR3 DNA sequence: TGTGCCACCAGTGACCCGCGGGGAGGTCAGCCCCAGCATTTT. The rearrangement joins TRBV24-1 to TRBJ1-5; no firm D call. Germline-derived CDR1 and CDR2 are KGHDR and SFDVKD. This CDR3 spans 14 amino acids. Trimming took off 4 bases at V and 6 bases at J, with 12 bases between the two ends.

This clonotype was counted between two and nine times. V gene TRBV28 combines with J gene TRBJ1-2, with 8 bases aligning to TRBD1. Germline V gene sequence: CDR1 MDHEN, CDR2 SYDVKM. Germline trimming cut 6 bases from V and 4 bases from J; bases unmatched to any gene: 4. The CDR3 loop spans 13 amino acids. The CDR3 DNA follows: TGTGCCAGCAGGACAGGGGCCATCTATGGCTACACCTTC. Protein: CASRTGAIYGYTF.

This chain connects TRBV5-5 to TRBJ2-2; D might be TRBD1 (7 bases). CDR1 SGHKS and CDR2 YYEKEE come from the germline V gene (reference sequence). The length of the CDR3 is 17 residues. The ends were cut back, 3 bases at V and 5 bases at J, with 20 bases in the middle. CDR3 residues: CASSSGQRTKDTGELFF. In DNA, the CDR3 is TGTGCCAGCAGCTCGGGACAGCGGACTAAGGATACCGGGGAGCTGTTTTTT. Full variable domain (missing parts from reference TRBV5-5 and TRBJ2-2): DAGVTQSPTHLIKTRGQQVTLRCSPISGHKSVSWYQQVLGQGPQFIFQYYEKEERGRGNFPDRFSARQFPNYSSELNVNALLLGDSALYLCASSSGQRTKDTGELFFGEGSRLTVL.

This clonotype was counted between two and nine times. The gene calls are TRBV4-3 and TRBJ2-1; TRBD2 matches 8 bases. V lost 1 base and J lost 8; bases outside the gene matches: 7. This CDR3 has 15 residues. Germline V CDR1 and CDR2: LGHNA, YSLEER. The CDR3 bases are TGCGCCAGCAGCCAAGGCCCGGGACTAGACGATGAGCAGTTCTTC. This gives the protein CASSQGPGLDDEQFF.

This chain links TRBV19 with TRBJ2-1; 9 nucleotides line up with TRBD2. Trimming took 7 bases from V and 6 from J; bases not matched to a gene: 10. CDR1 is LNHDA and CDR2 is SQIVND in the germline V gene (reference sequence). The CDR3 runs to 15 residues. This CDR3 reads CASNLLAGVSNEQFF. CDR3 nucleotides: TGTGCCAGTAACCTCTTAGCGGGAGTAAGCAATGAGCAGTTCTTC.

The rearrangement links TRBV18 to TRBJ1-4; D call uncertain. Between the trimmed V and J ends, which lost 6 bases and 4 bases, there was a span of 12 bases. Germline V lookup: CDR1 KGHSH, CDR2 LQKENI. The CDR3 extends over 14 amino acids. CDR3 sequence (DNA): TGTGCCAGCTCGGATGGGTTCAATAATGAAAAACTGTTTTTT. This sequence encodes CASSDGFNNEKLFF.

This clonotype occurred a few times. The chain combines TRBV7-9 with TRBJ1-1; TRBD1 matches 7 bases. Germline loops: CDR1 SEHNR, CDR2 FQNEAQ (reference sequence). With V trimmed by 6 bases and J by 2 bases, 6 bases remained unmatched. This CDR3 has 14 residues. CDR3 nucleotides: TGTGCCAGCAGGGCACCAGGGGGAAACACTGAAGCTTTCTTT. It specifies CASRAPGGNTEAFF.

There are a few counts of this clonotype. V and J are TRBV24-1 and TRBJ2-1, with TRBD2 identical over 11 bases. Germline V gene lookup returns CDR1 KGHDR and CDR2 SFDVKD. The V and J ends lost 3 bases and 6 bases, in that order; junction bases with no gene match: 9. The CDR3 extends over 17 amino acids. CDR3 sequence reads: CATSDRLLAGDGNEQFF. CDR3 sequence (DNA): TGTGCCACCAGTGATCGACTACTAGCGGGAGATGGCAATGAGCAGTTCTTC.

The chain has TRBV19 and TRBJ1-3; no definite D call. The germline V gene has CDR1 LNHDA and CDR2 SQIVND (reference sequence). This CDR3 comprises 15 residues. Trimming left V 7 bases short and J 1 base short, with 14 bases between. Here the CDR3 reads CASKGAGGSGNTIYF. CDR3 in DNA: TGTGCCAGTAAGGGCGCGGGAGGATCTGGAAACACCATATATTTT.

This CDR3 is CASSLAPGQGALTGANVLTF. The DNA of the CDR3 is TGTGCCAGCAGTTTAGCCCCTGGACAGGGGGCCCTCACTGGGGCCAACGTCCTGACTTTC. V is TRBV12-3 or TRBV12-4 and J is TRBJ2-6; 11 nucleotides align to TRBD1. Germline trimming cut 0 bases from V and 2 bases from J; bases unmatched to any gene: 9. The CDR3 totals 20 residues.

This chain links TRBV12-3 or TRBV12-4 with TRBJ1-1; D gene ambiguous. Trimming shortened V by 4 bases and J by 10 bases, and 22 bases separated the two germline ends. This CDR3 is 15 amino acids long. This CDR3 is CASSSTGKRYAAAFF. Here the CDR3 DNA reads TGTGCCAGCAGTTCCACGGGGAAGAGGTACGCCGCAGCTTTCTTT.

The chain uses TRBV12-3 or TRBV12-4 and TRBJ1-2; weak D call: TRBD1 (6 bases). This CDR3 has 15 residues. The germline V and J ends were trimmed by 3 bases and 5 bases, with 16 bases remaining between them. The CDR3 DNA reads as TGTGCCAGCAGTTTTGCGGTAGGGGGAGGATATGGCTACACCTTC. This gives the protein CASSFAVGGGYGYTF.

The V and J genes are TRBV5-6 and TRBJ1-1; TRBD1 matches 9 bases. Germline loops: CDR1 SGHDT, CDR2 YYEEEE. Unmatched junction bases numbered 6, after V lost 4 bases and J lost 5 bases. The CDR3 has 14 amino acids. Written as DNA, the CDR3 is TGTGCCAGCAGCCGGACAGGGGTCAGTACTGAAGCTTTCTTT. It is translated as CASSRTGVSTEAFF.